The 18 T cell receptor beta chains listed next were all sequenced from one sample in a study of T cells in tuberculosis (dated 2018 in TCRdb). PBMC were thawed, rested overnight, stained with a GMM-loaded CD1B tetramer, a Live/Dead dye and anti-CD3, and then sorted on a FACS Aria II. CD1B tetramers were loaded with C32 glucose monomycolate purified from Rhodococcus equi. Libraries were prepared through the immunoSEQ multiplex PCR assay. Drawn from immuneACCESS, this table holds only the in-frame rearrangements with V and J called that TCRdb kept. Clones are partly lost; checked studies trace under half to an unresolved V gene and leave the rest unexplained. The sample table lists tens of thousands of clones, more than 75% of them with a count of one. The biggest ten clones account for about 1.9% of the sample. Source material: CD1b-GMM tetramer-negative cells sorted from PBMCs. In the paper's terms, the cell subset or site label means: T cells not binding CD1B-GMM tetramer, sorted from same donor. The receptor source for this set is an adult woman with latent tuberculosis.

The chain couples TRBV7-6 to TRBJ2-7; D remains ambiguous. V was cut by 2 bases and J by 5 bases, with 4 bases left in between. Germline CDR1 SGHVS, CDR2 FNYEAQ. The CDR3 sequence is 11 residues long. For the CDR3, the DNA is TGTGCCAGCAGCTTAACGGACGAGCAGTACTTC. The encoded protein is CASSLTDEQYF.

The chain joins TRBV11-2 to TRBJ2-3, with TRBD2 matching over 12 bases. V was pared by 5 bases and J by 3 bases, with 15 bases of the junction left unmatched. The germline CDR1 and CDR2 sequences are SGHAT and FQNNGV. The CDR3 is 19 residues long. In DNA form, the CDR3 reads TGTGCCAGCAGCAACCCTAGCGGGGGGGCCGGGGGGAAAACAGATACGCAGTATTTT. As protein: CASSNPSGGAGGKTDTQYF.

The V call is TRBV20-1, the J call TRBJ2-5; D remains ambiguous. Germline V gene sequence: CDR1 DFQATT, CDR2 SNEGSKA (reference sequence). Trimming took 5 bases from V and 5 from J, leaving 9 bases between them. The CDR3 totals 11 residues. CDR3 in DNA: TGCAGTGCTGACCCCGGGGAGACCCAGTACTTC. The encoded protein is CSADPGETQYF.

The CDR3 bases are TGTGCCAGTAGTCTCCCGGACAGTCGCAATCAGCCCCAGCATTTT. The encoded protein is CASSLPDSRNQPQHF. The rearrangement links TRBV19 to TRBJ1-5, with D possibly TRBD1 on 6 matching bases. The CDR3 consists of 15 residues. Looked up from germline, CDR1 is LNHDA and CDR2 is SQIVND (reference sequence). Deletions cut 5 bases from V and 2 bases from J, with 13 bases between.

V gene TRBV28 combines with J gene TRBJ2-1, with D perhaps matching TRBD2 (6 bases). Germline lookup yields CDR1 MDHEN and CDR2 SYDVKM. V lost 4 bases to trimming and J lost 5 bases, with 21 bases between them. There are 17 residues in the CDR3. CDR3 region: CASSSLIQLRRDNEQFF. CDR3 in DNA: TGTGCCAGCAGTTCGTTAATACAGCTTAGGAGGGACAATGAGCAGTTCTTC.

This chain links TRBV30 with TRBJ2-7, with 9 bases identical to TRBD1. This CDR3 comprises 14 residues. J gave up 5 bases and V 5 bases, and 10 bases lay outside the gene matches. Germline CDR1 is GTSNPN and CDR2 is SVGIG (reference sequence). The CDR3 region has the DNA TGTGCCTGGGGACCGGGACAGGGCGTCCACGAGCAGTACTTC. This gives the protein CAWGPGQGVHEQYF.

The chain uses TRBV30 and TRBJ2-1; TRBD2 aligns across 8 bases. V was pared by 2 bases and J by 3 bases, with 6 bases of the junction left unmatched. The CDR3 extends over 15 amino acids. Germline values: CDR1 GTSNPN, CDR2 SVGIG (reference sequence). The CDR3 bases are TGTGCCTGGAGTATTAGCGGGGCCCGCTACAATGAGCAGTTCTTC. This translates into CAWSISGARYNEQFF.

This rearrangement joins TRBV19 to TRBJ1-5; D ambiguous. With 6 bases removed from V and 1 base from J, the gap between germline ends came to 13 bases. The CDR3 is 15 amino acids. Germline loops: CDR1 LNHDA, CDR2 SQIVND (reference sequence). In DNA, the CDR3 is TGTGCCAGTAGCACGTCGGCAGGCAGCAATCAGCCCCAGCATTTT. It encodes CASSTSAGSNQPQHF.

Here the CDR3 reads CASSQPTGTYEQYV. The CDR3 nucleotides are TGTGCCAGCAGTCAACCTACAGGGACCTACGAGCAGTACGTC. The rearrangement joins TRBV6-4 to TRBJ2-7; D is perhaps TRBD1 (6 bases). The CDR3 spans 14 residues. CDR1 and CDR2 (germline): MRHNA, SNTAGT. V was shortened by 5 bases and J by 2 bases, with 13 bases between the two germline ends.

This clone was found once. The chain carries TRBV5-4 and TRBJ2-2, with a weak D call TRBD2 (6 bases). V dropped 4 bases and J dropped 5 bases, with 18 bases sitting between them. Looked up from germline, CDR1 is SGHNT and CDR2 is YYREEE (reference sequence). This CDR3 contains 16 residues. Here the CDR3 reads CASSQNREPRTGELFF. In DNA form, the CDR3 reads TGTGCCAGCAGCCAGAACCGGGAGCCGAGGACCGGGGAGCTGTTTTTT.

The rearrangement uses TRBV12-5 and TRBJ2-7; D is possibly TRBD1 (6 bases). The CDR3 is 15 amino acids. Trimming took off 0 bases at V and 8 bases at J, with 17 bases between the two ends. Germline V gives CDR1 LGHNT, CDR2 FRNRAP. Here the CDR3 reads CASGLVREFRGKQYV. The CDR3 DNA is TGTGCTAGTGGTTTGGTAAGGGAATTTAGGGGGAAGCAGTACGTC.

V is TRBV29-1 and J is TRBJ1-2; D uncertain. This CDR3 has 13 amino acids. V was shortened by 4 bases and J by 3 bases, with 12 bases between the two germline ends. The germline V gene has CDR1 SQVTM and CDR2 ANQGSEA. The CDR3 here is CSVVPGSYYGYTF. The CDR3 DNA is TGCAGCGTTGTGCCGGGTTCATACTATGGCTACACCTTC. Using reference TRBV29-1 and TRBJ1-2 for the parts outside the CDR3, the full variable domain is SAVISQKPSRDICQRGTSLTIQCQVDSQVTMMFWYRQQPGQSLTLIATANQGSEATYESGFVIDKFPISRPNLTFSTLTVSNMSPEDSSIYLCSVVPGSYYGYTFGSGTRLTVV.

The V gene is TRBV19, the J gene TRBJ2-3; 8 bases are a match to TRBD1. The CDR3 consists of 16 residues. The junction had 11 bases not matched to a gene; V was cut back by 6 bases and J by 3 bases. The V gene's germline CDR1 is LNHDA and CDR2 SQIVND (reference sequence). CDR3 bases: TGTGCCAGTAGGCAGAGGGGCAGGGGGCAGACAGATACGCAGTATTTT. It encodes CASRQRGRGQTDTQYF. The variable domain in full, completed from reference TRBV19 and TRBJ2-3, reads DGGITQSPKYLFRKEGQNVTLSCEQNLNHDAMYWYRQDPGQGLRLIYYSQIVNDFQKGDIAEGYSVSREKKESFPLTVTSAQKNPTAFYLCASRQRGRGQTDTQYFGPGTRLTVL.

This clone has just one count. This rearrangement joins TRBV29-1 to TRBJ2-1, with no clear D. V lost 3 bases to trimming and J lost 1 base, with 7 bases between them. The CDR3 runs to 13 residues. Germline V gene sequence: CDR1 SQVTM, CDR2 ANQGSEA. In DNA, the CDR3 is TGCAGCGTTGAGTGGGCTTCCTACAATGAGCAGTTCTTC. It codes for CSVEWASYNEQFF.

The chain recombines TRBV6-5 with TRBJ1-2; 7 nucleotides line up with TRBD1. The CDR3 sequence is 11 residues long. Per germline, CDR1 MNHEY and CDR2 SVGAGI. Unmatched junction bases numbered 1, after V lost 6 bases and J lost 6 bases. CDR3 bases: TGTGCCAGCAGCCAGGGGGATGGCTACACCTTC. Translation: CASSQGDGYTF.

The genes are TRBV7-2 and TRBJ1-2; no clear D gene. CDR3 length: 13 amino acids. Germline CDR1 SGHTA, CDR2 FQGNSA. V shed 0 bases and J shed 6 bases, with 8 bases lying between them. The CDR3 protein is CASSLAIGDGYTF. As DNA, the CDR3 is TGTGCCAGCAGCTTAGCGATCGGGGATGGCTACACCTTC.

In its sample, this clone was seen a few times. V gene TRBV18 combines with J gene TRBJ2-5; D is undetermined. Germline V lookup: CDR1 KGHSH, CDR2 LQKENI. The CDR3 contains 11 residues. V lost 3 bases and J 3 bases, leaving 2 bases between the germline ends. For the CDR3, the DNA is TGTGCCAGCTCACCTAAAGAGACCCAGTACTTC. Protein product: CASSPKETQYF.

This sequence joins TRBV4-1 and TRBJ2-3, with 16 bases that match TRBD2. V trimming: 4 bases; J trimming: 4 bases; junction bases outside the gene matches: 8. The CDR3 contains 18 residues. CDR1 MGHRA and CDR2 YSYEKL come from the germline V gene. CDR3: CASSRGTSGGVIADTQYF. The CDR3 DNA reads as TGCGCCAGCAGCCGCGGGACTAGCGGGGGGGTAATCGCAGATACGCAGTATTTT.